This T cell receptor beta chain was captured by sequencing in a study of radiation and T cells in renal cell carcinoma. There are 13 residues in the CDR3. Deletions cut 7 bases from V and 7 bases from J, with 16 bases between. Germline CDR1 reads MNHNS; CDR2 reads SASEGT. Method: immunoSEQ multiplex PCR; TCRdb's copy keeps in-frame clones and lacks some. The sample lists just over 15,000 clones; 64% were seen once. To note about this clone: As yet, its antigen is unknown.

Study-wide results and limits: Pretreatment tumor biopsies were lacking, so baseline clonotypes are unknown.

Treatment indicated: 15 Gy SBRT to primary tumor, nephrectomy 4 weeks later. Nephrectomy followed 15 Gy stereotactic body radiation by 4 weeks. The tumor was a clear cell renal cell carcinoma. The input for sequencing was tumor tissue, taken from a patient whose treatment included radiotherapy and nephrectomy. The chain has TRBV6-1 and TRBJ1-2, with TRBD1 as a possible D gene (6 bases). The source of this sequence is a woman in her seventies with renal cell carcinoma. The CDR3 DNA is TGTGCCAGCACGTCCAGGGGATGGGGTGGCTACACCTTC. It encodes CASTSRGWGGYTF.